These T cell receptor beta chains were read from a single sample in a study of identical twins. Via MiXCR, TCRdb re-called the 5' RACE reads, giving one row per CDR3 protein. The repertoire holds 500,000 or so distinct CDR3 sequences, with over 11% as singletons. These same records also appear under a second study, on yellow fever vaccine responses in identical twins.

Source material: CD4+ T cells sorted from blood. Receptor source: a woman younger than 35 in good health. Both conserved end residues are part of each CDR3. A D gene is named only where the DNA matches it firmly. The size field is filled for only some rows; it gives once, few, many or a size class.

v_call,d_call,j_call,clone_size,cdr3_aa,cdr3_nt
TRBV27,TRBD1,TRBJ2-7,.,CASSSRDRALEQYF,TGTGCCAGCAGTTCCCGGGACAGGGCCCTCGAGCAGTACTTC
TRBV20-1,.,TRBJ2-3,many,CSARSGADTQYF,TGCAGTGCTAGGTCAGGGGCAGATACGCAGTATTTT
TRBV20-1,TRBD2,TRBJ2-4,few,CSAPRGLAGAKNIQYF,TGCAGTGCCCCCAGGGGACTAGCGGGAGCCAAAAACATTCAGTACTTC
TRBV5-6,TRBD2,TRBJ2-5,once,CASSLAWEGQETQYF,TGTGCCAGCAGCTTGGCGTGGGAGGGCCAGGAGACCCAGTACTTC
TRBV4-3,.,TRBJ2-5,.,CASSQYIALGSEETQYF,TGCGCCAGCAGCCAGTACATCGCGTTGGGGAGTGAAGAGACCCAGTACTTC
TRBV20-1,.,TRBJ2-7,many,CSAQSQREQYF,TGCAGTGCACAGTCCCAGCGCGAGCAGTACTTC
TRBV24-1,.,TRBJ2-1,few,CATSDRSQQGSHNEQFF,TGTGCCACCAGTGATCGATCCCAGCAGGGTAGCCACAATGAGCAGTTCTTC
TRBV27,.,TRBJ1-3,few,CASSRSGGPGNTIYF,TGTGCCAGCAGTCGCAGCGGGGGACCTGGAAACACCATATATTTT
TRBV12-3/TRBV12-4,TRBD1,TRBJ2-7,few,CASSLVVGTGVREQYF,TGTGCCAGCAGTTTAGTTGTAGGGACAGGGGTGCGGGAGCAGTACTTC
TRBV12-3/TRBV12-4,.,TRBJ1-5,.,CASRQQGSQPQHF,TGTGCCAGCAGGCAACAGGGTAGTCAGCCCCAGCATTTT
TRBV5-1,TRBD2,TRBJ2-5,few,CASSGGRMPRTSVQETQYF,TGCGCCAGCAGCGGGGGACGGATGCCTCGCACTAGCGTCCAAGAGACCCAGTACTTC
TRBV5-1,.,TRBJ2-4,.,CASSLGTDPKNIQYF,TGCGCCAGCAGCTTGGGTACAGATCCCAAAAACATTCAGTACTTC
TRBV4-1,.,TRBJ2-3,many,CASSQVFGVSTDTQYF,TGCGCCAGCAGCCAAGTTTTCGGGGTTAGCACAGATACGCAGTATTTT
TRBV2,TRBD1,TRBJ2-2,.,CASNRDRGTGELFF,TGTGCCAGCAACCGGGACAGGGGAACCGGGGAGCTGTTTTTT
TRBV20-1,.,TRBJ2-2,.,CSARSITGELFF,TGCAGTGCACGGTCCATAACCGGGGAGCTGTTTTTT
TRBV7-8,.,TRBJ2-3,few,CASVPGGQRTDTQYF,TGTGCCAGCGTCCCTGGGGGGCAAAGGACAGATACGCAGTATTTT
TRBV29-1,TRBD1,TRBJ1-1,.,CSVVQGSNTEAFF,TGCAGCGTAGTACAGGGGTCGAACACTGAAGCTTTCTTT
TRBV27,TRBD2,TRBJ2-3,.,CASSHTLRLAARDTQYF,TGTGCCAGCAGTCACACACTCCGACTAGCGGCGCGAGATACGCAGTATTTT
TRBV6-1,.,TRBJ1-1,.,CASAEAAQGKIEAFF,TGTGCCAGCGCGGAAGCAGCGCAGGGAAAAATAGAAGCTTTCTTT
TRBV12-3/TRBV12-4,.,TRBJ1-2,few,CASTNGLNYGYTF,TGTGCCAGCACCAACGGACTGAACTATGGCTACACCTTC
TRBV25-1,TRBD1,TRBJ2-7,.,CASRTGGTYEQYF,TGTGCCAGTAGGACAGGGGGAACCTACGAGCAGTACTTC
TRBV5-1,TRBD2,TRBJ2-7,.,CASSLEGTSYFEQYF,TGCGCCAGCAGCTTGGAAGGGACTAGTTATTTCGAGCAGTACTTC
TRBV12-3/TRBV12-4,TRBD1,TRBJ2-5,many,CASSLAKKGTARETQYF,TGTGCCAGCAGTTTAGCGAAGAAGGGGACAGCTAGGGAGACCCAGTACTTC
TRBV3-1,.,TRBJ2-4,.,CASSVRLVRSDIQYF,TGTGCCAGCAGCGTACGACTAGTCAGGAGTGACATTCAGTACTTC
TRBV12-3/TRBV12-4,TRBD1,TRBJ2-6,.,CASRTGTGGSGANVLTF,TGTGCCAGCAGGACCGGGACAGGGGGTTCCGGGGCCAACGTCCTGACTTTC
TRBV12-3/TRBV12-4,.,TRBJ2-7,.,CASGQTYEQYF,TGTGCCAGCGGACAGACCTACGAGCAGTACTTC
TRBV21-1,.,TRBJ2-4,few,CASIIGRGAKNIQYF,TGTGCCAGCATCATAGGCCGGGGGGCCAAAAACATTCAGTACTTC
TRBV20-1,.,TRBJ1-6,.,CSASPVQGYSPLHF,TGCAGTGCTAGCCCGGTTCAGGGGTATTCACCCCTCCACTTT
TRBV14,.,TRBJ2-7,few,CASSQVYGGGEQYF,TGTGCCAGCAGCCAAGTCTACGGGGGAGGAGAGCAGTACTTC
TRBV7-8,TRBD2,TRBJ2-1,many,CASSSRQGLAGVAFF,TGTGCCAGCAGCTCCCGACAGGGTCTAGCGGGGGTAGCGTTCTTC
TRBV5-1,TRBD2,TRBJ2-3,few,CASSPVGLASTDTQYF,TGCGCCAGCAGCCCGGTGGGACTAGCGAGCACAGATACGCAGTATTTT
TRBV20-1,TRBD1,TRBJ2-4,few,CSAITTGGKSKNIQYF,TGCAGTGCTATTACAACAGGGGGCAAGTCCAAAAACATTCAGTACTTC
TRBV5-1,TRBD2,TRBJ2-3,.,CASSSDGFSGETFRTQYF,TGCGCCAGCAGCTCGGACGGATTTAGCGGGGAAACCTTTCGAACGCAGTATTTT
TRBV7-8,.,TRBJ2-7,.,CASSVSGVGPYEQYF,TGTGCCAGCAGCGTCTCAGGGGTGGGGCCCTACGAGCAGTACTTC
TRBV12-3/TRBV12-4,.,TRBJ2-3,many,CASSFGSGRVSDTQYF,TGTGCCAGCAGTTTCGGCAGCGGGCGGGTCTCAGATACGCAGTATTTT
TRBV12-3/TRBV12-4,TRBD1,TRBJ1-6,many,CASRAGTGNSPLHF,TGTGCCAGCAGGGCCGGGACAGGGAATTCACCCCTCCACTTT
TRBV27,.,TRBJ2-6,few,CASSSHNSLSGANVLTF,TGTGCCAGCAGTTCCCATAACAGTCTCTCTGGGGCCAACGTCCTGACTTTC
TRBV4-3,TRBD2,TRBJ2-2,few,CASSQEASGNTGELFF,TGCGCCAGCAGCCAAGAAGCTAGCGGTAACACCGGGGAGCTGTTTTTT
TRBV5-1,.,TRBJ2-7,.,CASRGGPDPSYEQYF,TGCGCCAGCAGAGGGGGGCCGGATCCCTCCTACGAGCAGTACTTC
TRBV24-1,.,TRBJ2-3,few,CATSMLSTDTQYF,TGTGCCACCAGTATGCTTTCCACAGATACGCAGTATTTT
TRBV15,TRBD2,TRBJ2-5,few,CATSSDRAGLAGGLETQYF,TGTGCCACCAGCTCCGACCGGGCGGGACTAGCGGGAGGTCTAGAGACCCAGTACTTC
TRBV7-2,.,TRBJ2-3,few,CASSALPDTQYF,TGTGCCAGCAGCGCCCTCCCAGATACGCAGTATTTT
TRBV5-1,TRBD2,TRBJ2-1,few,CASSNTSGNNEQFF,TGCGCCAGCAGCAATACTAGCGGAAATAATGAGCAGTTCTTC
TRBV3-1,.,TRBJ2-2,.,CATSQETRVTGELFF,TGTGCCACCTCCCAAGAGACCAGGGTGACCGGGGAGCTGTTTTTT
TRBV7-9,.,TRBJ1-4,.,CASSSSGPRGEKLFF,TGTGCCAGCAGCTCCTCAGGGCCGCGGGGTGAAAAACTGTTTTTT
TRBV5-8,.,TRBJ2-5,.,CASSLASSAKETQYF,TGTGCCAGCAGCTTGGCCTCCAGCGCAAAAGAGACCCAGTACTTC
TRBV7-2,.,TRBJ2-4,.,CASSALDIQYF,TGTGCCAGCAGCGCCTTGGACATTCAGTACTTC
TRBV2,.,TRBJ1-1,few,CASSPTGRSTEAFF,TGTGCCAGCTCTCCGACGGGGCGGAGCACTGAAGCTTTCTTT
TRBV20-1,TRBD2,TRBJ2-2,many,CSAGLAGNTGELFF,TGCAGTGCGGGATTAGCGGGGAACACCGGGGAGCTGTTTTTT
TRBV5-1,TRBD2,TRBJ2-1,.,CASSLVGTSKDEQFF,TGCGCCAGCAGCTTGGTAGGGACTAGTAAGGATGAGCAGTTCTTC
TRBV21-1,.,TRBJ2-3,few,CASSPRGPASGDTQYF,TGTGCCAGCAGCCCCAGGGGCCCCGCCAGTGGAGATACGCAGTATTTT
TRBV4-1,.,TRBJ1-1,few,CASSYDRSWPEAFF,TGCGCCAGCAGTTATGACAGGTCATGGCCTGAAGCTTTCTTT
TRBV27,TRBD2,TRBJ2-7,once,CASSPFLGGYRAYEQYF,TGTGCCAGCAGTCCGTTCCTCGGGGGGTATAGGGCCTACGAGCAGTACTTC
TRBV10-3,TRBD1,TRBJ1-5,.,CAISDPGTGGRNQPQHF,TGTGCCATCAGTGACCCCGGGACAGGGGGCCGCAATCAGCCCCAGCATTTT
TRBV6-5,.,TRBJ2-5,.,CASSYVTNQETQYF,TGTGCCAGCAGTTACGTGACTAACCAAGAGACCCAGTACTTC
TRBV20-1,TRBD2,TRBJ2-7,few,CSARKLSGTQHF,TGCAGTGCTCGAAAACTGAGCGGGACCCAACACTTC